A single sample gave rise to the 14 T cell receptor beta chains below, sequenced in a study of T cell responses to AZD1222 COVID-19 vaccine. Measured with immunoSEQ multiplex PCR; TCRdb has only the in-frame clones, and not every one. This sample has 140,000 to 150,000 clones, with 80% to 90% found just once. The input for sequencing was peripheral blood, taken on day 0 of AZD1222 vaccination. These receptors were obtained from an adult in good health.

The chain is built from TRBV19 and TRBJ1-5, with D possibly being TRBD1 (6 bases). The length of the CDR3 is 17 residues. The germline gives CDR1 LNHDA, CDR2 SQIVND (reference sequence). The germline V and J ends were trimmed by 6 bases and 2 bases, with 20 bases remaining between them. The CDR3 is CASRPPMGGPGNQPQHF. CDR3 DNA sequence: TGTGCCAGTAGGCCCCCTATGGGGGGCCCTGGCAATCAGCCCCAGCATTTT.

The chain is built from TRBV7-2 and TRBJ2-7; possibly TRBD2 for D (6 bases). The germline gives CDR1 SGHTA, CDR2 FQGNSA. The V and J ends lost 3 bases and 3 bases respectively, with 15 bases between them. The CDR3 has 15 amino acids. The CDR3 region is CASSFIERVGYEQYF. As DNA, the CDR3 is TGTGCCAGCAGCTTTATAGAGCGGGTGGGCTACGAGCAGTACTTC. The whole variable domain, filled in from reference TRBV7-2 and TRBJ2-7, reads GAGVSQSPSNKVTEKGKDVELRCDPISGHTALYWYRQSLGQGLEFLIYFQGNSAPDKSGLPSDRFSAERTGGSVSTLTIQRTQQEDSAVYLCASSFIERVGYEQYFGPGTRLTVT.

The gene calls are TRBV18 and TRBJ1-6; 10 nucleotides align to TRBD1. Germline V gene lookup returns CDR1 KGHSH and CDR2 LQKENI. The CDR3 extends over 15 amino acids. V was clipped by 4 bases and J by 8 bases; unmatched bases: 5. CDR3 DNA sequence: TGTGCCAGCTCACGCGGACAGGGGGAGTATTCACCCCTCCACTTT. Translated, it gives CASSRGQGEYSPLHF.

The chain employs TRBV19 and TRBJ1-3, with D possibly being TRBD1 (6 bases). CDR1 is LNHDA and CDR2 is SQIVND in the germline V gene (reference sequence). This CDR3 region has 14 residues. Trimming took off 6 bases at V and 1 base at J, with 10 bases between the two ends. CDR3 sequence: CASRSQGSGNTIYF. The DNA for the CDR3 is TGTGCCAGTAGATCACAGGGTTCTGGAAACACCATATATTTT.

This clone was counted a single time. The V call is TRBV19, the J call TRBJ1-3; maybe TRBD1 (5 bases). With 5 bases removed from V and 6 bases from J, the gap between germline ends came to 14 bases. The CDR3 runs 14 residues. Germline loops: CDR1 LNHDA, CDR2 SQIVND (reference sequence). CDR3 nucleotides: TGTGCCAGTAGTCCCCCGGGGCTGGAAAACACCATATATTTT. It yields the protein CASSPPGLENTIYF.

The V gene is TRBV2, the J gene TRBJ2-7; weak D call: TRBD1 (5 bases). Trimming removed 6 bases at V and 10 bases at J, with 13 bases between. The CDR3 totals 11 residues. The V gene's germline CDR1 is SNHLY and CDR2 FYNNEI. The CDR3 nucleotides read TGTGCCAGCAGCAGGGCTCTTATACAGTACTTC. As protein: CASSRALIQYF.

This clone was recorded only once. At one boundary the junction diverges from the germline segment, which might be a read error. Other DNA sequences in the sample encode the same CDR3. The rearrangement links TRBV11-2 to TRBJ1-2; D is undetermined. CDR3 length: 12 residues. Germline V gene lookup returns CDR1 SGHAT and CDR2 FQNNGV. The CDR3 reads CASSLDGYGYTF. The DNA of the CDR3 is TGTGCCAGCAGCCTAGACGGTTATGGCTACACCTTC.

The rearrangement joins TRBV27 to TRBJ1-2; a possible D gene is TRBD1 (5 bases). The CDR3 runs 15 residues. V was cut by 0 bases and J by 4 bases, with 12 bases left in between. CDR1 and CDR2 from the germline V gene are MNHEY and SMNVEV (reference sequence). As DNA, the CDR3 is TGTGCCAGCAGTTTATCTAGGGGAGTTGGCTATGGCTACACCTTC. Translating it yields CASSLSRGVGYGYTF.

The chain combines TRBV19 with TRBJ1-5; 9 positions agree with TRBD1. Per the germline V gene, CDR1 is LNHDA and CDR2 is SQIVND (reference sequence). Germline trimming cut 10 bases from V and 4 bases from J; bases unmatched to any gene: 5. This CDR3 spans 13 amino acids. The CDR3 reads CATRDRENQPQHF. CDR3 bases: TGTGCCACCAGGGACAGGGAAAATCAGCCCCAGCATTTT.

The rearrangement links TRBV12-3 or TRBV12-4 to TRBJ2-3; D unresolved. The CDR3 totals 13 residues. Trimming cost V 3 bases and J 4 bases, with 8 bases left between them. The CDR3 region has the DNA TGTGCCAGCAGTTTGCACGAAGCAGATACGCAGTATTTT. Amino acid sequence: CASSLHEADTQYF.

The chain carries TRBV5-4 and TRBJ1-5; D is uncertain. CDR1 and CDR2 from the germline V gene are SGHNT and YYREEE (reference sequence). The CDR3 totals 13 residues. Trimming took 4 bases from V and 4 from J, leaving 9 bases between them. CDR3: CASSLERNQPQHF. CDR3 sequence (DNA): TGTGCCAGCAGCCTGGAACGGAATCAGCCCCAGCATTTT.

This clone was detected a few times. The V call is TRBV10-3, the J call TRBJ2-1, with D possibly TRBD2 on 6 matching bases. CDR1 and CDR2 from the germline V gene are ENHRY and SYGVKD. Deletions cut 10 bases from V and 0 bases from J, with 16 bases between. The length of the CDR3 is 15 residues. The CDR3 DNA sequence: TGTGCCACCGGGGCCGGGGGAGGCTCCTACAATGAGCAGTTCTTC. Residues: CATGAGGGSYNEQFF.

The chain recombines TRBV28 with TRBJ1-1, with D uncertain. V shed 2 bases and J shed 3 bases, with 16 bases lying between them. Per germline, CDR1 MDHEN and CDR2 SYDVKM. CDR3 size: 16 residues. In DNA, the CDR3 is TGTGCCAGCAGTTTACGGCGGAGAGGGATGGACACTGAAGCTTTCTTT. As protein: CASSLRRRGMDTEAFF.

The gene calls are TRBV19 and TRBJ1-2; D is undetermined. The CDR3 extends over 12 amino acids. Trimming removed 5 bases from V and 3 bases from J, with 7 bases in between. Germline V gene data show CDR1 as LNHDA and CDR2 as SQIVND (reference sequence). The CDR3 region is CASSVTDYGYTF. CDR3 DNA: TGTGCCAGTAGTGTAACGGACTATGGCTACACCTTC.